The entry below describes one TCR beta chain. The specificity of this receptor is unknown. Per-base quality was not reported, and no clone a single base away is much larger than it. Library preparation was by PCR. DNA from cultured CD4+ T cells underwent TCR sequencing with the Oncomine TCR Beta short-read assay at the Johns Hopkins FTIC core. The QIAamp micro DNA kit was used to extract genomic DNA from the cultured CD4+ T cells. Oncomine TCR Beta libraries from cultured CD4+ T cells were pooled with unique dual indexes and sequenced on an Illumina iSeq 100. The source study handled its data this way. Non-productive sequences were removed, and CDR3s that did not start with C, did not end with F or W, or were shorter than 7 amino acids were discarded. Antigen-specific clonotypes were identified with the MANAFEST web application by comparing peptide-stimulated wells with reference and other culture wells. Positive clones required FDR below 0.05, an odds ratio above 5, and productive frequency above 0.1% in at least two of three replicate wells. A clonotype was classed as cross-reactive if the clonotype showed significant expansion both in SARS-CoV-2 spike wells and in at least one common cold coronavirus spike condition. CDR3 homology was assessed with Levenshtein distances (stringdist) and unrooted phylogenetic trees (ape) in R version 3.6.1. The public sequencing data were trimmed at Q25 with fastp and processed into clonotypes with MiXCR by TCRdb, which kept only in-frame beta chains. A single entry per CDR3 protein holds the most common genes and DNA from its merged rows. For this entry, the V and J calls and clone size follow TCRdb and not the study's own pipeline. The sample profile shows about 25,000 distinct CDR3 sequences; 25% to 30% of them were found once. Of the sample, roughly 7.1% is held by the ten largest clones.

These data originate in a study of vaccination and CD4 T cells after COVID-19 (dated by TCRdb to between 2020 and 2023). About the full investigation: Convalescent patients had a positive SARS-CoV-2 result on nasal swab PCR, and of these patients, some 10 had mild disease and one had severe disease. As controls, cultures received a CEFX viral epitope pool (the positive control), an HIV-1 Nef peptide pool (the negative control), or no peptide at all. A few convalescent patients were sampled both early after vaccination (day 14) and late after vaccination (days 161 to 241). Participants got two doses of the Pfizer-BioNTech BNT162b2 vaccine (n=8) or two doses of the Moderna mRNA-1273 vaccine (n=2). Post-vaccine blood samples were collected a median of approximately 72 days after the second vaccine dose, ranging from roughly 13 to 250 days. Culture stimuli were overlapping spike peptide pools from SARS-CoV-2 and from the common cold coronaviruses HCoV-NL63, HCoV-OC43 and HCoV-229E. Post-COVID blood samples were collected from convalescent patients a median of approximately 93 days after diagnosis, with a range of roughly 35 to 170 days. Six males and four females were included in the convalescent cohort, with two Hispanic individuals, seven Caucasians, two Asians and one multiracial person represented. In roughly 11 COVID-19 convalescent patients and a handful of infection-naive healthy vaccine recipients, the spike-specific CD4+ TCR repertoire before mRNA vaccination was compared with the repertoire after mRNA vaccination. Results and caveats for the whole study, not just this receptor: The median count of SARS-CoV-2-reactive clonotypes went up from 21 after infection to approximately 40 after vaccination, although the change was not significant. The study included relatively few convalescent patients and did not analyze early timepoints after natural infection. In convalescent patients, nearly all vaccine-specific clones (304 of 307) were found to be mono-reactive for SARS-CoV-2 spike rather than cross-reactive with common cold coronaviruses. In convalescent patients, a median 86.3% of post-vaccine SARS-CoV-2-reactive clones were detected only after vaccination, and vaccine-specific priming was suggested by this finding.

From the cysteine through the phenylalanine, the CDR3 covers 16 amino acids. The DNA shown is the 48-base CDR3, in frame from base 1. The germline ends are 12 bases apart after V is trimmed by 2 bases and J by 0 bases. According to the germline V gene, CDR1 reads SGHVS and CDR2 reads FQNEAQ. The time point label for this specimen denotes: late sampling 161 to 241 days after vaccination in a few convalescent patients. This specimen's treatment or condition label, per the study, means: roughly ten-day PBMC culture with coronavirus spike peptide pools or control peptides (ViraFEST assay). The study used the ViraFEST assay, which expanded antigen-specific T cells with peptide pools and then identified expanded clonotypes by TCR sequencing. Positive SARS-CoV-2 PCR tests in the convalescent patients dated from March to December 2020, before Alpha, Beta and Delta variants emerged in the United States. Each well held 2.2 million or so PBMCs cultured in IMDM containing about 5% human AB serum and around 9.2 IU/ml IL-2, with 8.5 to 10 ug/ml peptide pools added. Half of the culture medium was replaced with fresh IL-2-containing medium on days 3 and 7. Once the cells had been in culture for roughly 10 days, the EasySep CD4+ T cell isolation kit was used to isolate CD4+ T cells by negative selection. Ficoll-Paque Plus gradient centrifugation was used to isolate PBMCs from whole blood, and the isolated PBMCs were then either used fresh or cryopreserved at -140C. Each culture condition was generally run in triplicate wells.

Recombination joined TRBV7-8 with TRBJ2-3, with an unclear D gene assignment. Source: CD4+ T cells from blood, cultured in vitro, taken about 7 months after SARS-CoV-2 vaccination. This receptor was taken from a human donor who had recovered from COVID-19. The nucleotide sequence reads TGTGCCAGCAGCTTATATAACGGACCTAGCACAGATACGCAGTATTTT. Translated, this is CASSLYNGPSTDTQYF.